Each of the 9 T cell receptor beta chains below was sequenced from the same sample in a study of blood T cell repertoires in COVID-19. The repertoire was sequenced with immunoSEQ multiplex PCR; TCRdb's copy has only in-frame clones and lacks some. In the table there are 210,000 or so clones, roughly 84% of which are singletons. Sequenced: peripheral blood. All receptors derive from a human donor in a cohort sampled during active COVID-19.

The rearrangement uses TRBV6-5 and TRBJ2-5, with D possibly matching TRBD2 (6 bases). CDR1 is MNHEY and CDR2 is SVGAGI in the germline V gene. CDR3 size: 14 residues. V lost 6 bases, J lost 2 bases, and 13 bases lay in between. The CDR3 loop is CASRIGTAQETQYF. CDR3 sequence (DNA): TGTGCCAGCAGGATCGGGACTGCGCAAGAGACCCAGTACTTC.

V is TRBV3-1 (or the pseudogene TRBV3-2) and J is TRBJ1-5; 7 positions match TRBD1. The CDR3 has 13 residues. J gave up 4 bases and V 4 bases, and 1 base lay outside the gene matches. The V gene's germline CDR1 is LGHDT and CDR2 YNNKEL (reference sequence). The CDR3 here is CASSPGGNQPQHF. As DNA, the CDR3 is TGTGCCAGCAGCCCAGGGGGGAATCAGCCCCAGCATTTT.

The V gene is TRBV5-1, the J gene TRBJ2-5, with 9 bases aligning to TRBD1. Trimming took 0 bases from V and 4 from J; bases not matched to a gene: 7. CDR1 is SGHRS, CDR2 YFSETQ, per germline. The CDR3 is made up of 16 amino acids. CDR3 sequence reads: CASSLGGQGVVETQYF. DNA of the CDR3: TGCGCCAGCAGCTTGGGGGGACAGGGAGTTGTAGAGACCCAGTACTTC.

The genes are TRBV5-1 and TRBJ1-1; tentatively, D is TRBD1 (6 bases). Trimming stripped 4 bases from V and 5 bases from J, with 18 bases between. The germline CDR1 and CDR2 sequences are SGHRS and YFSETQ. The CDR3 contains 15 residues. CDR3 DNA sequence: TGCGCCAGCAGCGGAATACAGGGCGGGAGGACTGAAGCTTTCTTT. Its protein is CASSGIQGGRTEAFF.

This clone occurred once. V is TRBV5-4 and J is TRBJ2-2, with unresolved D. Between the trimmed V and J ends, which lost 6 bases and 3 bases, there was a span of 9 bases. The CDR3 contains 13 residues. Germline V gives CDR1 SGHNT, CDR2 YYREEE (reference sequence). Here the CDR3 reads CASTRQDTGELFF. The CDR3 region has the DNA TGTGCCAGCACCCGCCAGGACACCGGGGAGCTGTTTTTT.

This chain connects TRBV5-1 to TRBJ1-1, with D tentatively TRBD1 (5 bases). V shed 0 bases and J shed 6 bases, with 15 bases lying between them. From germline, CDR1 is SGHRS and CDR2 YFSETQ. The CDR3 loop spans 15 amino acids. The CDR3, as DNA: TGCGCCAGCAGCTTGGTGGCGGGGGTTTTGGCTGAAGCTTTCTTT. Translated, it gives CASSLVAGVLAEAFF.

The genes are TRBV24-1 and TRBJ1-2, with D unclear. V was cut by 4 bases and J by 2 bases, with 7 bases left in between. The germline V gene has CDR1 KGHDR and CDR2 SFDVKD. The CDR3 is 13 amino acids. As DNA, the CDR3 is TGTGCCACCAGTGACCCTCAGAACTATGGCTACACCTTC. Protein sequence: CATSDPQNYGYTF.

This clone was detected once. The rearrangement links TRBV30 to TRBJ1-2, with TRBD1 matching over 10 bases. Per germline, CDR1 GTSNPN and CDR2 SVGIG (reference sequence). The V segment lost 5 bases and the J segment 8 bases; nucleotides outside the gene matches: 8. The CDR3 runs to 13 residues. The CDR3 is CAWVGQGEGGYTF. CDR3 coding DNA: TGTGCCTGGGTTGGACAGGGGGAGGGCGGCTACACCTTC.

The chain recombines TRBV7-9 with TRBJ2-3, with 8 bases identical to TRBD2. Germline V CDR1 and CDR2: SEHNR, FQNEAQ (reference sequence). This CDR3 region has 16 residues. V shed 5 bases, J shed 5 bases, and the junction held 12 bases outside the gene matches. CDR3 sequence reads: CASSPLRREVVDTQYF. CDR3 bases: TGTGCCAGCAGCCCCCTCCGGCGGGAGGTGGTAGATACGCAGTATTTT.